The source of this T cell receptor (beta chain) is a study of blood T cell repertoires in COVID-19. This CDR3 has 19 residues. The trim removed 5 bases at V and 1 base at J, leaving 12 bases unmatched. The V gene's germline CDR1 is MNHEY and CDR2 SMNVEV (reference sequence). Only in-frame clones appear in the TCRdb table, and some are missing; sequencing was by immunoSEQ multiplex PCR. The table shows under 140,000 clones, with about 72% occurring only once. The sequence was obtained from a woman aged 55 to 70 with acute or convalescent COVID-19. The genes are TRBV27 and TRBJ2-7; 15 nucleotides line up with TRBD2. Specimen: peripheral blood. CDR3 in DNA: TGTGCCAGCAGTCCACGGACGCCGGGACTAGCGGGGGGTTCCTACGAGCAGTACTTC. The encoded protein is CASSPRTPGLAGGSYEQYF.